One and the same sample provided the 18 T cell receptor beta chains below, sequenced in a study of T cells expressing NK-cell markers. TCRdb re-called the 5' RACE reads and catalogs CDR3 proteins one per entry, DNA excluded. Found here are approximately 380,000 distinct CDR3 sequences; the top ten clones hold roughly 5.5%. What was sequenced was blood T cells: a sorted CD56 or NKG2C T cell subset, CD4+ or CD8+ T cells, or bulk PBMC T cells (not recorded which). All receptors come from a man aged 18-69 years in good health.

The V call is TRBV19, the J call TRBJ2-3; TCRdb's D gene call, TRBD1, goes unchecked for lack of DNA. The CDR3 consists of 15 residues. CDR1 is LNHDA and CDR2 is SQIVND in the germline V gene (reference sequence). The CDR3 loop reads CASSAQTGGADTQYF.

The V call is TRBV2, the J call TRBJ1-5; there is no DNA to check the TCRdb D call of TRBD1. CDR3 length: 15 residues. CDR1 is SNHLY, CDR2 FYNNEI, per germline. CDR3 in amino acids: CASTPETGGPQPQHF.

V is TRBV7-8 and J is TRBJ2-3; the TCRdb call, TRBD1, lacks DNA for checking. The CDR3 loop spans 16 amino acids. Germline CDR1 SGHVS, CDR2 FQNEAQ. The CDR3 is CASRSRAILDSDTQYF.

CDR3: CASSLTIGTGTNEQFF. V and J are TRBV7-2 and TRBJ2-1; TCRdb picks TRBD1, but there is no DNA to check that call. This CDR3 comprises 16 residues. CDR1 is SGHTA and CDR2 is FQGNSA in the germline V gene.

The chain links TRBV3-1 to TRBJ2-4; TCRdb selects TRBD2, and the lack of DNA leaves this call unchecked. This CDR3 has 17 amino acids. CDR1 and CDR2 from the germline V gene are LGHDT and YNNKEL (reference sequence). The CDR3: CASSPQWGEGTKNIQYF. Filled out from reference TRBV3-1 and TRBJ2-4, the complete variable domain reads DTAVSQTPKYLVTQMGNDKSIKCEQNLGHDTMYWYKQDSKKFLKIMFSYNNKELIINETVPNRFSPKSPDKAHLNLHINSLELGDSAVYFCASSPQWGEGTKNIQYFGAGTRLSVL.

The chain uses TRBV28 and TRBJ2-7; absent DNA, TCRdb's TRBD1 call cannot be checked. CDR1 is MDHEN, CDR2 SYDVKM, per germline. The CDR3 is 11 residues long. The CDR3 reads CASRRGDEQYF.

The V call is TRBV28, the J call TRBJ1-6; the D call from TCRdb, TRBD1, cannot be confirmed without DNA. Germline assignment: CDR1 MDHEN and CDR2 SYDVKM. This CDR3 contains 13 residues. CDR3 sequence: CASRRGYNSPLHF.

The genes are TRBV7-9 and TRBJ2-3; TCRdb proposes TRBD1, but this gene call is untestable without DNA. CDR3 length: 14 residues. Per the germline V gene, CDR1 is SEHNR and CDR2 is FQNEAQ (reference sequence). The CDR3 sequence: CATSRAGATDTQYF.

V and J are TRBV7-9 and TRBJ2-2; lacking DNA, the TRBD1 call made by TCRdb goes unchecked. Germline lookup yields CDR1 SEHNR and CDR2 FQNEAQ (reference sequence). The CDR3 consists of 16 residues. The CDR3 reads CASSLNPRTVAGELFF.

V is TRBV13 and J is TRBJ1-4; TCRdb names TRBD1, which stays unverified in the absence of DNA. Germline CDR1 and CDR2: PRHDT and FYEKMQ (reference sequence). The CDR3 has 19 amino acids. CDR3 in amino acids: CASSARQGVRSRTNEKLFF.

The chain is built from TRBV20-1 and TRBJ1-5; TCRdb names TRBD1, which stays unverified in the absence of DNA. Germline CDR1 and CDR2: DFQATT and SNEGSKA (reference sequence). The CDR3 sequence is 14 residues long. Here the CDR3 reads CSARVPGRNQPQHF.

The chain is built from TRBV19 and TRBJ2-1. Germline lookup yields CDR1 LNHDA and CDR2 SQIVND (reference sequence). The CDR3 extends over 12 amino acids. The CDR3 sequence: CASSRWDNEQFF.

The CDR3 reads CASSEWGTGLYF. The chain couples TRBV2 to TRBJ2-3; with no DNA, the TCRdb D assignment of TRBD1 cannot be verified. Germline lookup yields CDR1 SNHLY and CDR2 FYNNEI. This CDR3 comprises 12 residues.

This rearrangement joins TRBV2 to TRBJ1-4; without DNA, the TCRdb call of TRBD1 cannot be checked. Looked up from germline, CDR1 is SNHLY and CDR2 is FYNNEI. The CDR3 covers 16 residues. This CDR3 reads CASSEWDSINEKTVFF.

The chain joins TRBV4-1 to TRBJ2-5; TCRdb calls TRBD1, which cannot be checked without DNA. Germline CDR1 and CDR2: MGHRA and YSYEKL. This CDR3 is 15 amino acids long. The CDR3 region is CASSQDTDREETQYF.

This chain joins TRBV5-1 and TRBJ2-3; TCRdb returns TRBD2, unconfirmable since there is no DNA. The CDR3 length is 17 residues. Germline V gene lookup returns CDR1 SGHRS and CDR2 YFSETQ. The CDR3 here is CASSLKRLAGSTDTQYF.

This chain joins TRBV3-1 and TRBJ2-2; TCRdb calls TRBD2, which cannot be checked without DNA. The CDR3 contains 16 residues. Per germline, CDR1 LGHDT and CDR2 YNNKEL (reference sequence). CDR3 sequence reads: CASSQDLGLGGGELFF.

The chain links TRBV19 to TRBJ2-3. The CDR3 runs 14 residues. Germline assignment: CDR1 LNHDA and CDR2 SQIVND (reference sequence). This CDR3 reads CASSPATSTDTQYF.